The 29 T cell receptor beta chains given below trace back to one sample, sequenced in a study of T cell changes during pregnancy in multiple sclerosis (dated by TCRdb to the late 2010s). Receptors were amplified or captured by the immunoSEQ multiplex PCR assay. TCRdb took over this immuneACCESS table, retaining in-frame rearrangements with V and J assigned. Such tables are incomplete; in checked studies, under half of the missing clones stem from an unresolved V gene, and the remainder is unexplained. The sample table shows 55,000 to 70,000 clones, and roughly nine tenths are seen once. The top ten hold about 0.38% of the sample. This material consisted of CD4+ T cells from peripheral blood mononuclear cells, taken in the third trimester of pregnancy. All receptors come from a female donor with multiple sclerosis, enrolled in a pregnancy study.

The CDR3 nucleotides read TGTGCCAGCAGTGCCTTTACCGGGACTAGCGGGACAGATACGCAGTATTTT. Its translation: CASSAFTGTSGTDTQYF. V and J are TRBV6-1 and TRBJ2-3, with 12 positions matching TRBD2. This CDR3 comprises 17 residues. After removal of 4 bases from V and 3 bases from J, the junction contained 8 bases not matched to a gene. Germline lookup yields CDR1 MNHNS and CDR2 SASEGT.

A few counts support this clone. One end of the junction fails to match germline, which may point to a read error. The CDR3 DNA sequence: TGTGCCAGCAGCTTAGTCACGACAGCAGTGGCGAACGCCGGGGAGCTGTTTTTT. It encodes CASSLVTTAVANAGELFF. The genes are TRBV7-8 and TRBJ2-2; maybe TRBD1 (5 bases). The CDR3 contains 18 residues. Germline V lookup: CDR1 SGHVS, CDR2 FQNEAQ.

CDR3 sequence: CASSDRGYSNQPQHF. CDR3 DNA sequence: TGTGCCAGTAGTGACAGGGGGTATAGCAATCAGCCCCAGCATTTT. The chain is built from TRBV19 and TRBJ1-5; 9 nucleotides align to TRBD1. The germline V gene encodes CDR1 LNHDA and CDR2 SQIVND (reference sequence). The CDR3 runs to 15 residues. The V and J ends lost 5 bases and 0 bases, in that order; junction bases with no gene match: 2.

This clone is medium-sized within its sample. The chain joins TRBV30 to TRBJ1-5; D is possibly TRBD1 (6 bases). The CDR3 extends over 14 amino acids. Trimming took 2 bases from V and 2 from J, leaving 10 bases between them. The germline V gene encodes CDR1 GTSNPN and CDR2 SVGIG (reference sequence). The CDR3 protein is CAWSMAGGNQPQHF. CDR3 DNA sequence: TGTGCCTGGAGTATGGCAGGGGGCAATCAGCCCCAGCATTTT.

The gene calls are TRBV30 and TRBJ2-2, with D unresolved. This CDR3 spans 12 amino acids. V lost 2 bases to trimming and J lost 6 bases, with 7 bases between them. Germline V gene data show CDR1 as GTSNPN and CDR2 as SVGIG (reference sequence). This CDR3 reads CAWSPVAGELFF. The CDR3 bases are TGTGCCTGGAGTCCCGTTGCCGGGGAGCTGTTTTTT.

The chain uses TRBV2 and TRBJ1-1; TRBD1 might be the D (6 bases). V lost 7 bases and J 0 bases, leaving 21 bases between the germline ends. The germline gives CDR1 SNHLY, CDR2 FYNNEI. This CDR3 region has 17 residues. CDR3 DNA: TGTGCCAGCACGCCCAACGGGCCCGGACAGATGAACACTGAAGCTTTCTTT. Translated, it gives CASTPNGPGQMNTEAFF.

This clone was seen a single time. This chain uses TRBV7-6 with TRBJ2-7; TRBD1 is a possible D gene (6 bases). V was clipped by 3 bases and J by 0 bases, with 9 bases between them. The CDR3 has 14 residues. Per germline, CDR1 SGHVS and CDR2 FNYEAQ. CDR3 sequence (DNA): TGTGCCAGCAGCTTGGGACACCTCTCCTACGAGCAGTACTTC. Amino acids: CASSLGHLSYEQYF.

The rearrangement uses TRBV5-1 and TRBJ2-5; D perhaps matches TRBD2 (5 bases). Deletions cut 4 bases from V and 5 bases from J, with 15 bases between. This CDR3 contains 14 residues. The germline V gene has CDR1 SGHRS and CDR2 YFSETQ. CDR3 sequence (DNA): TGCGCCAGCAGCCCGATAGGAGGTCGGGAGACCCAGTACTTC. Protein product: CASSPIGGRETQYF. The full variable domain, in which reference TRBV5-1 and TRBJ2-5 provide the parts outside the CDR3, is KAGVTQTPRYLIKTRGQQVTLSCSPISGHRSVSWYQQTPGQGLQFLFEYFSETQRNKGNFPGRFSGRQFSNSRSEMNVSTLELGDSALYLCASSPIGGRETQYFGPGTRLLVL.

The V and J genes are TRBV5-8 and TRBJ2-6; D perhaps matches TRBD2 (6 bases). V was clipped by 5 bases and J by 0 bases, with 12 bases between them. The CDR3 covers 16 residues. Per the germline V gene, CDR1 is SGHTS and CDR2 is YDEGEE. This chain's CDR3 is CASRGGSFSGANVLTF. CDR3 nucleotides: TGTGCCAGCAGAGGAGGGTCCTTCTCTGGGGCCAACGTCCTGACTTTC. The full variable domain, its missing parts supplied by reference TRBV5-8 and TRBJ2-6, is EAGVTQSPTHLIKTRGQQATLRCSPISGHTSVYWYQQALGLGLQFLLWYDEGEERNRGNFPPRFSGRQFPNYSSELNVNALELEDSALYLCASRGGSFSGANVLTFGAGSRLTVL.

The CDR3 loop reads CAWSVQQGQPQHF. In nucleotides, the CDR3 is TGTGCCTGGAGTGTACAACAGGGCCAGCCCCAGCATTTT. The chain links TRBV30 to TRBJ1-5; tentative D call: TRBD1 (6 bases). There are 13 residues in the CDR3. Per germline, CDR1 GTSNPN and CDR2 SVGIG (reference sequence). Trimming took off 0 bases at V and 7 bases at J, with 10 bases between the two ends.

The rearrangement links TRBV19 to TRBJ1-6; the D gene is possibly TRBD1 (5 bases). Germline CDR1 reads LNHDA; CDR2 reads SQIVND (reference sequence). This CDR3 is 16 amino acids long. V gave up 7 bases and J gave up 4 bases, with 17 bases separating them. The DNA for the CDR3 is TGTGCCAGTACCCCAATTCGCGGGGCATATAATTCACCCCTCCACTTT. This encodes CASTPIRGAYNSPLHF.

The chain employs TRBV5-1 and TRBJ2-3; a weak D match, TRBD1 (6 bases). This CDR3 region has 16 residues. With 0 bases removed from V and 2 bases from J, the gap between germline ends came to 13 bases. CDR1 is SGHRS and CDR2 is YFSETQ in the germline V gene. The CDR3 DNA reads as TGCGCCAGCAGCTTGGAGTTTCAGGGGTTCACAGATACGCAGTATTTT. It specifies CASSLEFQGFTDTQYF.

The genes are TRBV19 and TRBJ1-1, with TRBD1 identical over 10 bases. Germline CDR1 reads LNHDA; CDR2 reads SQIVND (reference sequence). The V gene end was trimmed by 3 bases and the J gene end by 7 bases; junction bases not matched to a gene: 5. The CDR3 sequence is 14 residues long. The CDR3 here is CASSMSGTGVEAFF. CDR3 DNA: TGTGCCAGTAGTATGTCCGGGACAGGGGTTGAAGCTTTCTTT.

V gene TRBV7-9 combines with J gene TRBJ2-5; D remains unclear. The CDR3 contains 12 residues. Germline V gene data show CDR1 as SEHNR and CDR2 as FQNEAQ (reference sequence). V was clipped by 7 bases and J by 3 bases, with 9 bases between them. DNA of the CDR3: TGTGCCAGCACCGAGAACGAAGAGACCCAGTACTTC. Translating it yields CASTENEETQYF.

This chain connects TRBV5-1 to TRBJ2-3; no firm D call. V lost 4 bases and J lost 2, with 14 bases in between. CDR3 length: 15 amino acids. Germline lookup yields CDR1 SGHRS and CDR2 YFSETQ. CDR3 protein: CASSVNPQDTDTQYF. CDR3 in DNA: TGCGCCAGCAGCGTCAACCCACAAGACACAGATACGCAGTATTTT.

The CDR3 coding sequence is TGTGCCAGCCGGCAGCGGGAGTCAGCCTACGAGCAGTACTTC. Translated: CASRQRESAYEQYF. The V gene is TRBV6-5, the J gene TRBJ2-7, with TRBD2 matching over 8 bases. From germline, CDR1 is MNHEY and CDR2 SVGAGI. This CDR3 is 14 amino acids long. J gave up 2 bases and V 8 bases, and 8 bases lay outside the gene matches.

V and J are TRBV9 and TRBJ1-3; D perhaps matches TRBD1 (6 bases). The ends were cut back, 0 bases at V and 2 bases at J, with 9 bases in the middle. Germline CDR1 is SGDLS and CDR2 is YYNGEE. The CDR3 contains 15 residues. The CDR3 sequence is CASSVEGGAGNTIYF. The CDR3 DNA reads as TGTGCCAGCAGCGTAGAGGGGGGGGCTGGAAACACCATATATTTT.

CDR3 sequence reads: CASSPRQGTAYEQYF. The CDR3 DNA sequence: TGCGCCAGCAGCCCCCGACAGGGGACAGCCTACGAGCAGTACTTC. The chain uses TRBV5-1 and TRBJ2-7; 8 bases are a match to TRBD1. Trimming took 4 bases from V and 2 from J; bases not matched to a gene: 8. Germline CDR1 SGHRS, CDR2 YFSETQ. This CDR3 has 15 residues. The complete variable domain, with remaining parts taken from reference TRBV5-1 and TRBJ2-7, reads KAGVTQTPRYLIKTRGQQVTLSCSPISGHRSVSWYQQTPGQGLQFLFEYFSETQRNKGNFPGRFSGRQFSNSRSEMNVSTLELGDSALYLCASSPRQGTAYEQYFGPGTRLTVT.

The chain recombines TRBV6-1 with TRBJ1-5; 8 nucleotides agree with TRBD1. V lost 4 bases to trimming and J lost 1 base; unmatched junction nucleotides: 3. The CDR3 extends over 15 amino acids. Germline CDR1 and CDR2: MNHNS and SASEGT. CDR3 amino acids: CASSVDRESNQPQHF. The CDR3, as DNA: TGTGCCAGCAGTGTGGACAGGGAGAGCAATCAGCCCCAGCATTTT.

The V and J genes are TRBV7-2 and TRBJ2-7, with 8 bases that match TRBD2. The CDR3 spans 16 residues. The junction had 9 bases not matched to a gene; V was cut back by 5 bases and J by 0 bases. CDR1 is SGHTA and CDR2 is FQGNSA in the germline V gene. In DNA, the CDR3 is TGTGCCAGCAGCCCCCGGGGGGGACGGAGCTCCTACGAGCAGTACTTC. This translates into CASSPRGGRSSYEQYF.

V and J are TRBV6-1 and TRBJ1-5; D remains ambiguous. With 8 bases removed from V and 0 bases from J, the gap between germline ends came to 11 bases. CDR1 MNHNS and CDR2 SASEGT come from the germline V gene. The CDR3 contains 14 residues. Here the CDR3 DNA reads TGTGCCAGCGTCCAGATTGATAGCAATCAGCCCCAGCATTTT. It encodes CASVQIDSNQPQHF.

This clone occurred once. The chain joins TRBV28 to TRBJ2-2; weak D call: TRBD2 (5 bases). The V end lost 6 bases, the J end lost 4 bases, and 6 bases lay between the germline ends. The length of the CDR3 is 12 residues. Per germline, CDR1 MDHEN and CDR2 SYDVKM. CDR3 sequence (DNA): TGTGCCAGCAGCCTAGCCACCGGGGAGCTGTTTTTT. Translated, it gives CASSLATGELFF.

V usage is TRBV7-8 and J usage is TRBJ2-2; 11 bases align to TRBD1. Unmatched junction bases numbered 4, after V lost 2 bases and J lost 2 bases. The CDR3 loop spans 17 amino acids. CDR1 is SGHVS and CDR2 is FQNEAQ in the germline V gene. CDR3 coding DNA: TGTGCCAGCAGCTTATCTGGGACAGGGGGTAACACCGGGGAGCTGTTTTTT. It translates to CASSLSGTGGNTGELFF.

The J gene is TRBJ2-3, the V gene TRBV27; TRBD2 aligns across 13 bases. The CDR3 totals 16 residues. The ends lost 10 bases at V and 6 bases at J; junction bases unmatched: 13. In germline, CDR1 is MNHEY, CDR2 SMNVEV (reference sequence). The CDR3 region is CATRNGLAGVRDTQYF. Here the CDR3 DNA reads TGTGCCACTCGCAATGGACTAGCGGGAGTCCGGGATACGCAGTATTTT.

This chain connects TRBV5-1 to TRBJ2-1; 16 nucleotides match TRBD2. CDR3 length equals 18 residues. Germline values: CDR1 SGHRS, CDR2 YFSETQ. Unmatched junction bases numbered 13, after V lost 4 bases and J lost 9 bases. The CDR3: CASSNSGTSGGVLGEQFF. CDR3 DNA: TGCGCCAGCAGCAACTCCGGGACTAGCGGGGGGGTTCTGGGTGAGCAGTTCTTC.

This chain joins TRBV29-1 and TRBJ1-2; TRBD1 is a possible D gene (6 bases). CDR1 and CDR2 from the germline V gene are SQVTM and ANQGSEA. CDR3 length equals 15 residues. V was shortened by 0 bases and J by 4 bases, with 15 bases between the two germline ends. Written as DNA, the CDR3 is TGCAGCGTTGAAGAGGCCAGGGGAAAGTTCTATGGCTACACCTTC. It translates to CSVEEARGKFYGYTF.

The table lists this clone with a count of one. V is TRBV5-1 and J is TRBJ1-4; D is ambiguous. This CDR3 spans 13 amino acids. In germline, CDR1 is SGHRS, CDR2 YFSETQ. V lost 4 bases to trimming and J lost 8 bases, with 12 bases between them. The CDR3 DNA follows: TGCGCCAGCAGCCCTATGGTTCGGGAAAAACTGTTTTTT. Translation gives CASSPMVREKLFF.

The V and J genes are TRBV6-5 and TRBJ2-5, with 7 bases that match TRBD1. The V and J ends lost 7 bases and 13 bases, in that order; junction bases with no gene match: 15. The length of the CDR3 is 13 residues. Germline V gives CDR1 MNHEY, CDR2 SVGAGI. CDR3: CASTPSGGEPPYF. The CDR3 nucleotides are TGTGCCAGCACCCCATCAGGGGGAGAACCTCCGTACTTC.

This chain joins TRBV7-9 and TRBJ2-1; 7 bases line up with TRBD2. Germline V gene sequence: CDR1 SEHNR, CDR2 FQNEAQ (reference sequence). Trimming removed 5 bases from V and 6 bases from J; junction bases left unmatched: 10. CDR3 length: 15 residues. The CDR3 reads CASSPARREGNEQFF. The DNA for the CDR3 is TGTGCCAGCAGCCCAGCCAGGAGGGAGGGCAATGAGCAGTTCTTC.